This T cell receptor beta chain was identified in a study of post-analysis software for immune sequencing data. The overall study: Included courses were relapsing-remitting and secondary progressive multiple sclerosis; progressive-relapsing multiple sclerosis was also included. Study-level findings and limits: TRBV5-6, TRBV5-1 and TRBV20-1 were among roughly 5 TRBV segments more frequent in patients than controls. F-measure co-clustering was strong for batch-matched samples.

The library was made from cDNA and included unique molecular identifiers. Using its own MiXCR run on the PCR reads, TCRdb lists one record per CDR3 protein. The repertoire has roughly 430,000 distinct CDR3 sequences, over 30% of them found once; the top ten carry around 8%. A note on this clonotype: Antigen specificity is unknown.

With 7 bases clipped from V and 4 bases from J, the junction kept 7 bases outside the gene matches. Looked up from germline, CDR1 is SQVTM and CDR2 is ANQGSEA. The CDR3 length is 14 residues. The clonotype comes from a girl under 10 years old with multiple sclerosis. Sequenced input: blood. This sequence joins TRBV29-1 and TRBJ2-3, with 11 nucleotides matching TRBD1. DNA for the CDR3: TGCAGCGCCGACCGGGGACAGGGGGCAGATACGCAGTATTTT. It is translated as CSADRGQGADTQYF.